The TCR beta chain under discussion was sequenced for a study of vaccination effects on CD4 cells after COVID-19. ViraFEST expansion of antigen-specific CD4+ T cells with viral peptide pools preceded sequencing. Researchers isolated CD4+ T cells once 9 to 11 days of culture had elapsed. Nucleocapsid antibody tests were negative, and the vaccine recipients had no prior SARS-CoV-2 infection. Culturing of some 2 million PBMC per well took place with approximately 9.3 IU/ml IL-2 and about 9.3 ug/ml peptides. Points on this clone: Its cognate antigen is unknown.

Study-level results: Relatively few convalescent patients took part in the study, which had no early post-infection timepoints.

Produced via immunoSEQ multiplex PCR; TCRdb's table is partial and in-frame only. The profile shows roughly 52,000 clones, approximately 70% of them singletons. This CDR3 spans 15 amino acids. V was pared by 4 bases and J by 1 base, with 14 bases between. Per the germline V gene, CDR1 is SGHDT and CDR2 is YYEEEE. The gene calls are TRBV5-6 and TRBJ2-5, with D unresolved. This sample comprised CD4+ T cells from PBMCs cultured with SARS-CoV-2 spike peptides, obtained before COVID-19 vaccination. This receptor was taken from a human donor who received a COVID-19 vaccine. For the CDR3, the DNA is TGTGCCAGCAGCCCAAGTAGAGGTAGCCAAGAGACCCAGTACTTC. Residues: CASSPSRGSQETQYF.